This T cell receptor beta chain derives from a study of T cells in localized non-small cell lung cancer. Study results and caveats: Adjacent uninvolved lung had the highest clonality, suggesting focused antigen responses. Elevated blood T cell density was associated with longer overall survival. The appearance of a median roughly 53 of the top 100 tumor clones was seen in adjacent lung. One tumor region alone was sequenced, and heterogeneity therefore remains possible.

The CDR3 is 12 amino acids. This clone was counted between two and nine times. What it binds is unknown. A junction boundary mismatches the germline segment, possibly from a read error. The repertoire was sequenced with immunoSEQ multiplex PCR; TCRdb's copy has only in-frame clones and lacks some. In the table there are approximately 17,000 clones, roughly 87% of which are singletons. The rearrangement joins TRBV5-3 to TRBJ1-5; D unresolved. TRBV5-3 is designated an ORF whose function remains uncertain. This specimen was peripheral blood, taken before any cancer treatment. The receptor was derived from a male donor older than 55 with stage I lung adenocarcinoma. The CDR3 bases are TGTGCCAGCAGCTTGGGTAGTCAGCCCCAGCATTTT. Translating gives CASSLGSQPQHF.